The 20 T cell receptor beta chains below come from one sample, sequenced in a study of blood T cell repertoires in COVID-19. Sequencing was performed with immunoSEQ multiplex PCR; in TCRdb, only in-frame clones are kept and a portion is missing. This table holds tens of thousands of clones, nearly 90% found once. The sequenced sample consisted of peripheral blood. All receptors derive from a man between 45 and 60 years old with active COVID-19.

The V call is TRBV6-1, the J call TRBJ1-5; D not resolved. The germline V gene encodes CDR1 MNHNS and CDR2 SASEGT. The CDR3 contains 17 residues. V dropped 2 bases and J dropped 9 bases, with 23 bases sitting between them. The CDR3 DNA reads TGTGCCAGCAGTGAAAGGCCACCCGATGTAGGTTGGAGGCCCCAGCATTTT. It encodes CASSERPPDVGWRPQHF.

This clone turned up a few times. J is TRBJ1-1 and V is TRBV10-2; tentative D call: TRBD1 (5 bases). The CDR3 runs to 13 residues. Per the germline V gene, CDR1 is WSHSY and CDR2 is SAAADI. V was shortened by 9 bases and J by 3 bases, with 14 bases between the two germline ends. CDR3 region: CASVFQGHTEAFF. The CDR3 DNA follows: TGCGCCAGTGTCTTCCAGGGCCACACTGAAGCTTTCTTT.

V and J are TRBV19 and TRBJ2-5; TRBD2 matches at 8 bases. Germline CDR1 LNHDA, CDR2 SQIVND (reference sequence). Trimming took 6 bases from V and 5 from J; bases not matched to a gene: 11. This CDR3 has 15 residues. The CDR3 is CASSTPAGGSETQYF. In DNA, the CDR3 is TGTGCCAGTAGCACACCCGCGGGGGGTTCTGAGACCCAGTACTTC. Full variable domain (outside the CDR3, taken from reference TRBV19 and TRBJ2-5): DGGITQSPKYLFRKEGQNVTLSCEQNLNHDAMYWYRQDPGQGLRLIYYSQIVNDFQKGDIAEGYSVSREKKESFPLTVTSAQKNPTAFYLCASSTPAGGSETQYFGPGTRLLVL.

This chain connects TRBV4-1 to TRBJ1-2, with TRBD1 identical over 8 bases. CDR1 is MGHRA, CDR2 YSYEKL, per germline. J gave up 6 bases and V 4 bases, and 7 bases lay outside the gene matches. CDR3 length: 14 amino acids. CDR3 amino acids: CASSPPDRADGYTF. CDR3 nucleotide sequence: TGCGCCAGCAGCCCACCGGACAGGGCCGATGGCTACACCTTC.

The rearrangement uses TRBV4-3 and TRBJ1-1; maybe TRBD1 (6 bases). The germline CDR1 and CDR2 sequences are LGHNA and YSLEER. The CDR3 sequence is 16 residues long. V was pared by 3 bases and J by 3 bases, with 17 bases between. The CDR3 sequence: CASSHSLLTGYTEAFF. CDR3 coding DNA: TGCGCCAGCAGCCACTCACTACTTACAGGGTACACTGAAGCTTTCTTT.

V and J are TRBV5-1 and TRBJ2-7; the match to TRBD1 covers 10 bases. CDR1 is SGHRS, CDR2 YFSETQ, per germline. V shed 0 bases and J 0 bases; nucleotides not matched to a gene: 3. This CDR3 has 16 amino acids. CDR3 residues: CASSLGGTGVSYEQYF. The CDR3 DNA follows: TGCGCCAGCAGCTTGGGGGGGACAGGGGTCTCCTACGAGCAGTACTTC.

The chain couples TRBV11-3 to TRBJ2-1; maybe TRBD2 (7 bases). Germline loops: CDR1 SGHNT, CDR2 YENEEA. Trimming pared 2 bases from V and 6 bases from J, leaving 14 bases between. The CDR3 is 15 amino acids. The CDR3 DNA sequence: TGTGCCAGCAGCTTAACGGGGGGCAGGCCCAATGAGCAGTTCTTC. The encoded protein is CASSLTGGRPNEQFF.

The V and J genes are TRBV2 and TRBJ1-1; TRBD1 matches at 9 bases. With V trimmed by 6 bases and J by 3 bases, 2 bases remained unmatched. Germline lookup yields CDR1 SNHLY and CDR2 FYNNEI. This CDR3 region has 13 residues. CDR3 DNA sequence: TGTGCCAGCAGGCGACAGGGGGACACTGAAGCTTTCTTT. Protein product: CASRRQGDTEAFF. Filled out from reference TRBV2 and TRBJ1-1, the complete variable domain reads EPEVTQTPSHQVTQMGQEVILRCVPISNHLYFYWYRQILGQKVEFLVSFYNNEISEKSEIFDDQFSVERPDGSNFTLKIRSTKLEDSAMYFCASRRQGDTEAFFGQGTRLTVV.

This chain links TRBV7-9 with TRBJ2-7; 12 positions match TRBD2. The J segment lost 2 bases and the V segment lost 2 bases, leaving 4 bases of the junction unmatched. The CDR3 is 16 residues long. In germline, CDR1 is SEHNR, CDR2 FQNEAQ (reference sequence). The CDR3 spells CASSLSLAGGAYEQYF. The CDR3 bases are TGTGCCAGCAGCTTATCCCTAGCGGGGGGGGCCTACGAGCAGTACTTC.

The chain couples TRBV6-2 or TRBV6-3 to TRBJ2-1; possibly TRBD1 for D (5 bases). CDR1 MNHEY and CDR2 SVGEGT come from the germline V gene. V lost 3 bases, J lost 6 bases, and 12 bases lay in between. The CDR3 spans 14 residues. CDR3 in amino acids: CASSYFSQGNEQFF. DNA of the CDR3: TGTGCCAGCAGTTATTTCAGTCAGGGCAATGAGCAGTTCTTC.

In this sample, this clone turned up once. The genes are TRBV18 and TRBJ1-1; D possibly corresponds to TRBD1 (6 bases). Deletions cut 0 bases from V and 4 bases from J, with 12 bases between. The CDR3 is made up of 15 amino acids. Germline V gene data show CDR1 as KGHSH and CDR2 as LQKENI. CDR3 nucleotide sequence: TGTGCCAGCTCACCACCATCACAGGGCCTCACTGAAGCTTTCTTT. It is translated as CASSPPSQGLTEAFF.

This clone was detected only a few times. This chain connects TRBV19 to TRBJ2-7, with D possibly TRBD2 on 6 matching bases. V was clipped by 3 bases and J by 5 bases, with 14 bases between them. Germline CDR1 and CDR2: LNHDA and SQIVND (reference sequence). The CDR3 is 14 amino acids. The CDR3 sequence is CASSIGGDVHEQYF. CDR3 nucleotides: TGTGCCAGTAGTATTGGCGGGGACGTCCACGAGCAGTACTTC. The full variable domain, its missing parts supplied by reference TRBV19 and TRBJ2-7, is DGGITQSPKYLFRKEGQNVTLSCEQNLNHDAMYWYRQDPGQGLRLIYYSQIVNDFQKGDIAEGYSVSREKKESFPLTVTSAQKNPTAFYLCASSIGGDVHEQYFGPGTRLTVT.

This rearrangement joins TRBV12-5 to TRBJ1-1, with TRBD1 matching 10 bases. Germline V gives CDR1 LGHNT, CDR2 FRNRAP. This CDR3 spans 14 amino acids. V shed 7 bases, J shed 4 bases, and the junction held 6 bases outside the gene matches. The CDR3, as DNA: TGTGCTAGTGCACCGGGACAGGGGAGCACTGAAGCTTTCTTT. This translates into CASAPGQGSTEAFF. The full variable domain, completed using reference TRBV12-5 and TRBJ1-1, is DARVTQTPRHKVTEMGQEVTMRCQPILGHNTVFWYRQTMMQGLELLAYFRNRAPLDDSGMPKDRFSAEMPDATLATLKIQPSEPRDSAVYFCASAPGQGSTEAFFGQGTRLTVV.

CDR3 nucleotides: TGCGCCAGCAGCCAAGACCACAGGCAGTCGGTAAACACTGAAGCTTTCTTT. Residues: CASSQDHRQSVNTEAFF. The chain uses TRBV4-3 and TRBJ1-1; maybe TRBD1 (5 bases). The CDR3 runs 17 residues. Deletions cut 0 bases from V and 2 bases from J, with 16 bases between. In germline, CDR1 is LGHNA, CDR2 YSLEER.

The V and J genes are TRBV3-1 (or the pseudogene TRBV3-2) and TRBJ2-5, with a possible D match to TRBD1 (6 bases). Germline CDR1 is LGHDT and CDR2 is YNNKEL (reference sequence). The CDR3 sequence is 15 residues long. Trimming left V 4 bases short and J 5 bases short, with 17 bases between. CDR3 bases: TGTGCCAGCAGCCGCTGGGACACTTCGTTGGAGACCCAGTACTTC. Translated: CASSRWDTSLETQYF.

This clone was picked up one time. The genes are TRBV3-1 (or the pseudogene TRBV3-2) and TRBJ1-2, with 7 bases lining up with TRBD1. V gave up 0 bases and J gave up 3 bases; unmatched junction bases: 7. Per the germline V gene, CDR1 is LGHDT and CDR2 is YNNKEL (reference sequence). This CDR3 spans 16 amino acids. The CDR3 loop reads CASSQDVGGVDYGYTF. CDR3 DNA: TGTGCCAGCAGCCAAGATGTAGGGGGCGTAGACTATGGCTACACCTTC.

The chain uses TRBV12-3 or TRBV12-4 and TRBJ2-1; no clear D gene. The CDR3 consists of 13 residues. Deletions cut 5 bases from V and 6 bases from J, with 11 bases between. CDR3 in amino acids: CASSRHPSNEQFF. The DNA of the CDR3 is TGTGCCAGCAGTCGACACCCCTCCAATGAGCAGTTCTTC.

V and J are TRBV4-1 and TRBJ2-5, with 9 bases lining up with TRBD1. Looked up from germline, CDR1 is MGHRA and CDR2 is YSYEKL. J lost 4 bases, V lost 1 base, and 7 bases had no gene match. The CDR3 runs 16 residues. CDR3 region: CASSQAGQGWGETQYF. In DNA form, the CDR3 reads TGCGCCAGCAGCCAAGCGGGACAGGGTTGGGGAGAGACCCAGTACTTC.

The V call is TRBV6-1, the J call TRBJ2-7; 10 bases are shared with TRBD1. Germline V gene sequence: CDR1 MNHNS, CDR2 SASEGT. The CDR3 runs to 20 residues. V was pared by 4 bases and J by 3 bases, with 21 bases of the junction left unmatched. CDR3 DNA sequence: TGTGCCAGCAGTGGCTCAGGGACAGGGGCCCTACTTGCCCAAGACTACGAGCAGTACTTC. The encoded protein is CASSGSGTGALLAQDYEQYF.

This clone was found once. The rearrangement links TRBV11-3 to TRBJ2-1; 9 bases fit TRBD1. CDR1 SGHNT and CDR2 YENEEA come from the germline V gene. V dropped 5 bases and J dropped 4; count of bases not matched to a gene: 6. This CDR3 contains 15 residues. CDR3 protein: CASSATGGAYNEQFF. The CDR3 coding sequence is TGTGCCAGCAGCGCAACAGGGGGCGCTTACAATGAGCAGTTCTTC.